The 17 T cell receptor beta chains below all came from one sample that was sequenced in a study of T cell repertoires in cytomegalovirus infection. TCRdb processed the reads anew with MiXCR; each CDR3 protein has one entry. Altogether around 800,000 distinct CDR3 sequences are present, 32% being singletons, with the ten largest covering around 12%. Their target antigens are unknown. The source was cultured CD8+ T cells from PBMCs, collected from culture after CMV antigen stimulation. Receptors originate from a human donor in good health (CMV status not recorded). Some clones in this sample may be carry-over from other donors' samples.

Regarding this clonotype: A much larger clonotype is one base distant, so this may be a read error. CDR3: CASSLTSGGPNTDTQYF. The CDR3 DNA reads TGTGCCAGCAGCTTGACTAGCGGGGGGCCAAACACAGATACGCAGTATTTT. The chain has TRBV7-2 and TRBJ2-3; 13 bases are a match to TRBD2. The CDR3 runs 17 residues. CDR1 is SGHTA, CDR2 FQGNSA, per germline. V lost 3 bases and J lost 2; bases outside the gene matches: 5.

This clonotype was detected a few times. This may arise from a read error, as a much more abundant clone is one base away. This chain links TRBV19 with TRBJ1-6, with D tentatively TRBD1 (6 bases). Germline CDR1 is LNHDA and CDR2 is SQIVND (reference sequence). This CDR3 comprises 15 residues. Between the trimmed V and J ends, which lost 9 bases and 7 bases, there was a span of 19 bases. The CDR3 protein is CASGGLVTTNSPLHF. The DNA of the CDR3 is TGTGCCAGCGGGGGGCTTGTGACAACAAATTCACCCCTCCACTTT.

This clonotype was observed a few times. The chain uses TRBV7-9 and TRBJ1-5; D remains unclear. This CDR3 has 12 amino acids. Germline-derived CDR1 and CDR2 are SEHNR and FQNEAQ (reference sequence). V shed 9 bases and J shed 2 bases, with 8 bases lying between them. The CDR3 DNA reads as TGTGCCAGTGGCTACGGCAATCAGCCCCAGCATTTT. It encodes CASGYGNQPQHF.

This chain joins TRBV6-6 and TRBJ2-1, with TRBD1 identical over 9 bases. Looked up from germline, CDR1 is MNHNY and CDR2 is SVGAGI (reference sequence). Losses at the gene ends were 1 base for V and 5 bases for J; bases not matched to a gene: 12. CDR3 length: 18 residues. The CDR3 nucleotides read TGTGCCAGCAGTTACTGGACAGGGGCTCCCTTTACTGACAATGAGCAGTTCTTC. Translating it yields CASSYWTGAPFTDNEQFF.

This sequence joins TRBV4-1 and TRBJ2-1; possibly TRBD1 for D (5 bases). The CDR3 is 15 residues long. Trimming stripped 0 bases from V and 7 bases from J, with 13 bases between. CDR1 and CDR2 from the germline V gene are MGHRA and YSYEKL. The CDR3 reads CASSQENRLRNEQFF. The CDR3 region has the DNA TGCGCCAGCAGCCAAGAGAACAGGCTCAGGAATGAGCAGTTCTTC.

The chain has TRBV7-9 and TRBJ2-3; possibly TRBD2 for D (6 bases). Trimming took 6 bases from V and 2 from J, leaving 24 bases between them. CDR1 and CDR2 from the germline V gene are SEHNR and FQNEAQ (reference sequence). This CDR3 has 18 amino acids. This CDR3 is CASRNPSFLRGDTDTQYF. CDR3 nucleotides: TGTGCCAGCAGGAATCCATCATTTTTGCGGGGAGACACAGATACGCAGTATTTT.

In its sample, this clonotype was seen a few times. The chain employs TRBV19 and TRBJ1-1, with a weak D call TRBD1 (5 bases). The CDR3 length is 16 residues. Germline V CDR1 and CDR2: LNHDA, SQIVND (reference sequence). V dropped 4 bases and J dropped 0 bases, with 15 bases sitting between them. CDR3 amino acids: CASSSRGRPLNTEAFF. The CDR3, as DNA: TGTGCCAGTAGTAGCCGGGGCCGACCCTTGAACACTGAAGCTTTCTTT.

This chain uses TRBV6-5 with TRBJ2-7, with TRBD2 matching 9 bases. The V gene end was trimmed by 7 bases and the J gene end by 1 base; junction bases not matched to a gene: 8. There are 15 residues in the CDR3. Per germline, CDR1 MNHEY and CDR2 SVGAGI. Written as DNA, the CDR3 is TGTGCCAGCAAACCCATAGCGGGGGCTTCCTACGAGCAGTACGTC. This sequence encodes CASKPIAGASYEQYV.

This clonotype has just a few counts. This chain's CDR3 is CASSEGGLVNTEAFF. DNA of the CDR3: TGTGCCAGCAGTGAAGGGGGGTTGGTGAACACTGAAGCTTTCTTT. The rearrangement uses TRBV6-1 and TRBJ1-1, with a tentative D call TRBD1 (5 bases). Germline CDR1 is MNHNS and CDR2 is SASEGT. Trimming took 1 base from V and 0 from J, leaving 9 bases between them. This CDR3 comprises 15 residues.

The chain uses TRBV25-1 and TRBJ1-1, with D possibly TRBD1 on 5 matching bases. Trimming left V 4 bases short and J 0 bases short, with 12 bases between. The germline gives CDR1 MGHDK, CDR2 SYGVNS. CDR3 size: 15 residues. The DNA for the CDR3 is TGTGCCAGCAGTGCGGGGGGAATCATGAACACTGAAGCTTTCTTT. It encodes CASSAGGIMNTEAFF. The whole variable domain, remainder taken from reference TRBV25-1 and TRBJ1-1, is EADIYQTPRYLVIGTGKKITLECSQTMGHDKMYWYQQDPGMELHLIHYSYGVNSTEKGDLSSESTVSRIRTEHFPLTLESARPSHTSQYLCASSAGGIMNTEAFFGQGTRLTVV.

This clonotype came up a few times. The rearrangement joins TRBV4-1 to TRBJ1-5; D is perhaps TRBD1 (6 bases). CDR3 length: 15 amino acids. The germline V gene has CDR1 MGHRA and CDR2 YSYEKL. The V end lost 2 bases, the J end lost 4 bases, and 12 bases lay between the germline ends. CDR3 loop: CASSQRAGTNQPQHF. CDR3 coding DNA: TGCGCCAGCAGCCAACGGGCAGGGACAAATCAGCCCCAGCATTTT.

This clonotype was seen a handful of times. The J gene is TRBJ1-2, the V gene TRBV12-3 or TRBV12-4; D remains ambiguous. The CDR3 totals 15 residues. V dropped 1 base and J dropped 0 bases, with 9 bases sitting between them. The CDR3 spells CASSLVPYSNYGYTF. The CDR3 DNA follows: TGTGCCAGCAGTTTAGTCCCATACTCTAACTATGGCTACACCTTC.

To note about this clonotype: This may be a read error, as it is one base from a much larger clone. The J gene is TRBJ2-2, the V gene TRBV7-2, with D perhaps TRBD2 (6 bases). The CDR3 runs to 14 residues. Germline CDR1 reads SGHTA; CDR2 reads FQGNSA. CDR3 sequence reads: CASRLGGAGGELFF. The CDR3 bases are TGTGCCAGCAGATTAGGAGGGGCGGGCGGGGAGCTGTTTTTT.

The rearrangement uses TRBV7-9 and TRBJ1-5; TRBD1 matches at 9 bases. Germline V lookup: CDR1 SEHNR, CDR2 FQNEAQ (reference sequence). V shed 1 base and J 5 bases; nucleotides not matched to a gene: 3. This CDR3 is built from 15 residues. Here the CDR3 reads CASSLEQGADQPQHF. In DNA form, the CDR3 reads TGTGCCAGCAGCTTAGAACAGGGGGCAGATCAGCCCCAGCATTTT.

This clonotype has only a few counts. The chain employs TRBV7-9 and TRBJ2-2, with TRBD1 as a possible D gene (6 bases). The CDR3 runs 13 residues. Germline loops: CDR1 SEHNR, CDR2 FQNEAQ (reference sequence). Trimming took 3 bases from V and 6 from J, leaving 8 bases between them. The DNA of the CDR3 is TGTGCCAGCAGCTTCCCAGGGGCCGGGGAGCTGTTTTTT. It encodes CASSFPGAGELFF.

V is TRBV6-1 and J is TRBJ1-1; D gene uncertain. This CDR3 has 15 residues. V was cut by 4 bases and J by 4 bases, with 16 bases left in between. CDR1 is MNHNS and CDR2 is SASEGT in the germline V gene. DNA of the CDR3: TGTGCCAGCAGTGGAGAATTCCGCGGAGGCACTGAAGCTTTCTTT. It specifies CASSGEFRGGTEAFF.

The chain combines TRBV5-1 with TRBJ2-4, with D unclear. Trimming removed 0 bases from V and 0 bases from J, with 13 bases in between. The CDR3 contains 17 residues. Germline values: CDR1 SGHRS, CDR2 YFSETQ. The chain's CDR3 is CASSLVMETLAKNIQYF. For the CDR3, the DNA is TGCGCCAGCAGCTTGGTCATGGAGACCTTAGCCAAAAACATTCAGTACTTC.